The present TCR beta chain was sequenced within a study of cytomegalovirus exposure and HLA in healthy donors. Study as a whole: Across around 400 genotyped donors, over 70% landed in the Caucasian-associated ancestry cluster. Points from the study as a whole: Earlier analysis found most TCR beta V segments productive about 90% or about 30% of the time. Rarity marked most TCR sequences, yet some public TCRs occurred in many donors. Donors belonging to an Asian-associated ancestry cluster reportedly showed fewer N-insertions in productive TCRs than the roughly 670-donor mean, according to what a later analysis found.

Germline V CDR1 and CDR2: SEHNR, FQNEAQ (reference sequence). V dropped 5 bases and J dropped 2; count of bases not matched to a gene: 12. The CDR3 is 17 amino acids. Note on this clone: Its antigen is currently unknown.

Amplification used 60 Vbeta primers and 13 Jbeta primers. Libraries were prepared by immunoSEQ multiplex PCR; TCRdb keeps only in-frame clonotypes and omits some of them. This sample carries about 140,000 clones, around 84% of them seen once, and the ten largest clones take 2.4%. Source material: PBMCs. The V gene is TRBV7-9, the J gene TRBJ2-5, with 9 bases aligning to TRBD2. The clonotype originates from a man in his fifties in good health and CMV-seronegative. The CDR3 DNA sequence: TGTGCCAGCAGCCCGGGACTAGCCGCCAGTACACAAGAGACCCAGTACTTC. As protein: CASSPGLAASTQETQYF. The full variable domain, completed using reference TRBV7-9 and TRBJ2-5, is DTGVSQNPRHKITKRGQNVTFRCDPISEHNRLYWYRQTLGQGPEFLTYFQNEAQLEKSRLLSDRFSAERPKGSFSTLEIQRTEQGDSAMYLCASSPGLAASTQETQYFGPGTRLLVL.